This T cell receptor beta chain stems from a study of shared clonotypes between healthy human individuals (dated by TCRdb to between 2020 and 2021). For the wider study: The cohort comprised a couple of women and a few men aged 18 to 49 years. For each donor, CD4 naive and CD4 memory were each run on three plates, CD8 naive on two plates, and CD8 memory on one plate. Per donor, leukapheresis produced somewhere between about 0.94 and 9.5 billion PBMCs. To increase sequencing depth and limit assay-specific biases, different laboratories used diverse techniques to prepare libraries and sequence TCR repertoires. To estimate repertoire size and how much clonotypes are shared between individuals, the study performed deep sequencing of blood TCR repertoires from a few healthy adults.

For the CD8 naive samples, CD45RO-negative cells were positively selected for CCR7, yielding a CD45RA+CCR7+ population from which TemRA cells were excluded. The donors were healthy, HIV-negative adults who had no recently reported acute infections or vaccinations. All donors were Caucasian adults living in Nashville, Tennessee, USA. Blood was collected by leukapheresis, and PBMCs were isolated by Ficoll-Histopaque density gradient centrifugation and then cryopreserved in liquid nitrogen vapor phase. Analytical flow cytometry was used to check the purity and quantity of every magnetically sorted T cell population. Genomic DNA was isolated from each sorted fraction and quantified by UV absorbance on a Nanodrop 2000c. The research as a whole found: Pairwise subsampling led to the expectation that sequencing depth would affect the degree of clonotype sharing among donors. When a few donors were compared, the shared fraction of clonotypes was about 5% for naive CD4, 3% to 4% for naive CD8, more than 2% for memory CD4, and roughly 0.4% for memory CD8. Incomplete sequencing was indicated by rarefaction of sorted-subset datasets, despite the large sequencing depth. Larger estimated clonotype richness was generally found for naive subsets than for memory subsets. The small number of donors limited the genetic and exposure-history diversity represented. Sampling was limited to blood, and TCR repertoires in tissue likely differ from TCR repertoires in blood. Clonotypes shared by all four sorted-subset donors showed higher generation probabilities than non-shared clonotypes.

Comments on this clone: The antigen this receptor binds is unknown. No much larger clone is present one base from it, and per-base qualities are unavailable.

There are 16 amino acids in the CDR3, from cysteine to phenylalanine inclusive. The sequence is cut down to CDR3 DNA, 48 bases in frame from base 1. V is cut by 4 bases and J by 7 bases, and the space between the germline ends is 23 bases. CDR1 and CDR2 were assigned from the germline V gene as SGHRS and YFSETQ. Using the deep immunoSEQ assay, multiplex PCR amplified TCR CDR3 regions from genomic DNA. Genomic DNA extracted from each cell subset was distributed evenly over all wells of several immunoSEQ 96-well plates, and each plate served as one replicate. For sorted subsets, 200 to 250 ng of genomic DNA, equivalent to 25,000 to 35,000 T cell genomes, went into each replicate PCR. The purified libraries were quantified using a Qubit 3.0 fluorometer, sized with a Bioanalyzer 2100, and then quantified again using the KAPA Library Quantification kit. Each immunoSEQ 96-well plate was sequenced on its own single-read 150-cycle Illumina NextSeq 550 flow cell. In the original analysis: The immunoSEQ output contained only junctional sequences without quality scores, so filtering could not match that applied to full-length reads. Sequences were annotated with PyIR, a Python wrapper for IgBLAST v1.9, using IMGT germline references to assign V/J genes and CDR3. Reads were removed for weak V/J assignments (E-value above 1e-6), missing CDR3, stop codons, out-of-frame junctions, or ambiguous translated residues. V3J clonotypes were defined as sequences sharing the same inferred V gene, J gene, and CDR3 amino acid sequence. Percentage overlap between repertoires was computed as shared unique clonotypes divided by the size of the smaller repertoire. Repertoire richness was assessed with RTK rarefaction, the Chao1 estimator, and Recon v2.1 estimates of unobserved clonotypes. OLGA was used to compute generation probabilities for all TCRbeta clonotypes that the gDNA method yielded from a handful of donors. As stored in TCRdb, this immuneACCESS dataset retains in-frame rearrangements with V and J assigned. A fraction of the clones does not appear; measured against another copy, unresolved V genes explain less than half of the discrepancy, and the remainder lacks a known reason. V, J and clone size are taken as reported in that table, and D and trimming were inferred from the DNA itself. Across this sample there are around 2,000,000 clones, with approximately 95% seen only once. The ten largest clones take up roughly 1% of the sample.

The clonotype comes from a man between 18 and 29 years old in good health. The V gene is TRBV5-1 and the J gene is TRBJ1-2; too little of a D gene remains to name it. What was sequenced was naive CD8+ T cells sorted from blood. This specimen's cell subset or site label, per the study, means: CD45RA+CCR7+. The DNA sequence is given as TGCGCCAGCAGCCCGCCCGAAGGCATCTACTCCCCTGGCTACACCTTC. The resulting protein is CASSPPEGIYSPGYTF.